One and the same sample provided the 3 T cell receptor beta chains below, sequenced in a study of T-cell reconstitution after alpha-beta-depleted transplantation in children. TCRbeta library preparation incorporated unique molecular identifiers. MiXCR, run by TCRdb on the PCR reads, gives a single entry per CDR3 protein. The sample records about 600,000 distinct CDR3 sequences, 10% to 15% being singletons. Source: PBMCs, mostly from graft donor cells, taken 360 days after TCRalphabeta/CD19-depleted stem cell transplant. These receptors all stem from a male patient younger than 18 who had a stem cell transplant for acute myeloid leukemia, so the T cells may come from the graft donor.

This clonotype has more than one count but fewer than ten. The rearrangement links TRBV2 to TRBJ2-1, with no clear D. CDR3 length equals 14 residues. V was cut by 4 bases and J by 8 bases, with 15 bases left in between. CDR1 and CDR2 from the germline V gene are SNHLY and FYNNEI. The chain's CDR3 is CASSGGNSRDEQFF. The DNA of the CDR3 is TGTGCCAGCAGTGGCGGCAACTCTAGGGATGAGCAGTTCTTC.

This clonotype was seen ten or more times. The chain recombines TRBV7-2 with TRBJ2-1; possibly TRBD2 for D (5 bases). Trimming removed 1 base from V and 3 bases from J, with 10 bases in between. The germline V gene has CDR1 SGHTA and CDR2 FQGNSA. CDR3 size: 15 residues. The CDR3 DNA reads TGTGCCAGCAGCTTAGATGCCGGGATCTACAATGAGCAGTTCTTC. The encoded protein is CASSLDAGIYNEQFF.

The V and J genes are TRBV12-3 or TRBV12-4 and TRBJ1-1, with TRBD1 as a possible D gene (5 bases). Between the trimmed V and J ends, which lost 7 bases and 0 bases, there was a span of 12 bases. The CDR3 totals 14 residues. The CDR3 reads CASTPQGVNTEAFF. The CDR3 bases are TGTGCCAGCACCCCCCAAGGGGTGAACACTGAAGCTTTCTTT.